These 9 T cell receptor beta chains originate from one sample sequenced in a study of CD8+ T cells in alopecia areata. Sequencing used cDNA as its template, made by extracting RNA and reverse transcribing it. Generated by immunoSEQ multiplex PCR, the TCRdb table keeps only in-frame clones and is missing some. The top ten clones hold about 1.2% of a sample with about 97,000 clones, around 38% of them seen once. Specimen: CD4+ T cells sorted from blood. The receptors derive from a human donor with alopecia areata.

In this sample, this clone turned up many times. The V and J genes are TRBV5-4 and TRBJ2-2, with TRBD2 matching 7 bases. V lost 5 bases and J lost 2; bases outside the gene matches: 6. The germline gives CDR1 SGHNT, CDR2 YYREEE (reference sequence). The CDR3 is made up of 15 amino acids. Here the CDR3 reads CASSPGTTNTGELFF. CDR3 nucleotide sequence: TGTGCCAGCAGTCCCGGGACTACAAACACCGGGGAGCTGTTTTTT.

The CDR3 is CASSAATPPYEQYF. In DNA form, the CDR3 reads TGTGCCAGCAGTGCAGCGACACCCCCCTACGAGCAGTACTTC. The chain joins TRBV2 to TRBJ2-7; no clear D. V lost 4 bases to trimming and J lost 2 bases, with 12 bases between them. CDR3 size: 14 residues. Germline V lookup: CDR1 SNHLY, CDR2 FYNNEI. Supplemented by reference TRBV2 and TRBJ2-7, the full variable domain reads EPEVTQTPSHQVTQMGQEVILRCVPISNHLYFYWYRQILGQKVEFLVSFYNNEISEKSEIFDDQFSVERPDGSNFTLKIRSTKLEDSAMYFCASSAATPPYEQYFGPGTRLTVT.

Only a few counts were recorded for this clone. The chain recombines TRBV29-1 with TRBJ1-1; possibly TRBD1 for D (5 bases). There are 14 residues in the CDR3. The germline V and J ends were trimmed by 6 bases and 8 bases, with 22 bases remaining between them. Per germline, CDR1 SQVTM and CDR2 ANQGSEA. This chain's CDR3 is CSVEPQGRTGEAFF. CDR3 nucleotides: TGCAGCGTCGAACCTCAGGGACGGACGGGGGAAGCTTTCTTT.

By sample share, this clone is medium-sized. The rearrangement links TRBV19 to TRBJ1-2; D perhaps matches TRBD1 (5 bases). This CDR3 contains 15 residues. The V gene lost 10 bases and the J gene lost 2 bases, with 20 bases spanning the gap. Germline assignment: CDR1 LNHDA and CDR2 SQIVND (reference sequence). The CDR3 bases are TGTGCCACCGATGGGACTCCGGGCAGGAACTATGGCTACACCTTC. It encodes CATDGTPGRNYGYTF.

This clone appeared a few times. The rearrangement uses TRBV29-1 and TRBJ1-2; D may be TRBD1 (6 bases). The CDR3 spans 13 residues. V was cut by 4 bases and J by 0 bases, with 9 bases left in between. The germline CDR1 and CDR2 sequences are SQVTM and ANQGSEA. The CDR3 DNA follows: TGCAGCGTTGTCAGGGGTTCTAACTATGGCTACACCTTC. Its translation: CSVVRGSNYGYTF. The full variable domain, with the rest looked up from reference TRBV29-1 and TRBJ1-2, is SAVISQKPSRDICQRGTSLTIQCQVDSQVTMMFWYRQQPGQSLTLIATANQGSEATYESGFVIDKFPISRPNLTFSTLTVSNMSPEDSSIYLCSVVRGSNYGYTFGSGTRLTVV.

This clone came up a few times. This chain joins TRBV28 and TRBJ2-3, with 10 positions matching TRBD2. Unmatched junction bases numbered 4, after V lost 6 bases and J lost 1 base. The CDR3 contains 15 residues. Germline V gene sequence: CDR1 MDHEN, CDR2 SYDVKM. The CDR3 sequence: CASRKSGGGTDTQYF. Here the CDR3 DNA reads TGTGCCAGCAGGAAAAGCGGGGGGGGCACAGATACGCAGTATTTT.

V gene TRBV30 combines with J gene TRBJ1-3; 7 nucleotides agree with TRBD1. The CDR3 sequence is 14 residues long. The germline CDR1 and CDR2 sequences are GTSNPN and SVGIG (reference sequence). Losses at the gene ends were 3 bases for V and 4 bases for J; bases not matched to a gene: 6. The DNA of the CDR3 is TGTGCCTGGAGCGCCGGGACAGAAGGAAACACCATATATTTT. It codes for CAWSAGTEGNTIYF.

The chain recombines TRBV15 with TRBJ2-3; TRBD2 is a possible D gene (6 bases). This CDR3 comprises 15 residues. CDR1 is LNHNV and CDR2 is YYDKDF in the germline V gene (reference sequence). V was pared by 3 bases and J by 0 bases, with 10 bases between. CDR3 nucleotide sequence: TGTGCCACCAGCAGCTTCGGGGGTAGCACAGATACGCAGTATTTT. Translating gives CATSSFGGSTDTQYF.

This chain connects TRBV10-3 to TRBJ2-1, with no clear D. The CDR3 is 14 amino acids. CDR1 and CDR2 (germline): ENHRY, SYGVKD. Trimming removed 10 bases at V and 5 bases at J, with 18 bases between. The CDR3 coding sequence is TGTGCCAGCTCCGGGTGGCTGGAAAACAATGAGCAGTTCTTC. Its protein is CASSGWLENNEQFF.